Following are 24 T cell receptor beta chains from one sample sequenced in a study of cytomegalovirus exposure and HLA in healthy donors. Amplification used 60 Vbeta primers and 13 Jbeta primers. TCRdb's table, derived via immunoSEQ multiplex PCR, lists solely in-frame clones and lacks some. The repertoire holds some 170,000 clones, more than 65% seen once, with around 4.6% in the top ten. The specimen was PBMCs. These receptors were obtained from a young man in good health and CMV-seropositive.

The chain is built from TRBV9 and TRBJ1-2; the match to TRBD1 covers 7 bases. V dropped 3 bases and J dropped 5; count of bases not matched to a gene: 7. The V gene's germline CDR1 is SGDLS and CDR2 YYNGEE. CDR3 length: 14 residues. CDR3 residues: CASSAGTGEYGYTF. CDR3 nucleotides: TGTGCCAGCAGCGCAGGCACAGGGGAATATGGCTACACCTTC.

The DNA for the CDR3 is TGTGCCAGCAGCTTAGGGGCGGGTTCCTCAAGGCCCCAGCATTTT. As protein: CASSLGAGSSRPQHF. The V gene is TRBV7-8, the J gene TRBJ1-5; no reliable D call. Between the trimmed V and J ends, which lost 1 base and 9 bases, there was a span of 16 bases. CDR1 SGHVS and CDR2 FQNEAQ come from the germline V gene. CDR3 length: 15 residues.

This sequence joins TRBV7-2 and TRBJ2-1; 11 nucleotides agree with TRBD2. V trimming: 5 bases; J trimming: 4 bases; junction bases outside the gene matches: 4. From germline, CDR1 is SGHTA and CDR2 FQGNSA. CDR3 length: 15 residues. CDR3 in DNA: TGTGCCAGCAGCGTCGGGACTAGCGGATACAATGAGCAGTTCTTC. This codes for CASSVGTSGYNEQFF.

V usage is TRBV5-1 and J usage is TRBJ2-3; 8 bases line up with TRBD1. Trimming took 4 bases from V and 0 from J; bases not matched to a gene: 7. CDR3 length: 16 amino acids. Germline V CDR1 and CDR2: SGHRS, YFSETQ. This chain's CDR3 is CASSLSRDRSTDTQYF. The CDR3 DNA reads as TGCGCCAGCAGCCTGTCTAGGGACAGGAGCACAGATACGCAGTATTTT.

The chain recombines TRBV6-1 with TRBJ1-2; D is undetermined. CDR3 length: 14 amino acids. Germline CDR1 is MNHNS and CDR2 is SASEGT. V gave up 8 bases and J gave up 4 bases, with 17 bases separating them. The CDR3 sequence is CASALGRRIYGYTF. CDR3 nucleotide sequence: TGTGCCAGCGCCCTGGGCAGACGAATCTATGGCTACACCTTC.

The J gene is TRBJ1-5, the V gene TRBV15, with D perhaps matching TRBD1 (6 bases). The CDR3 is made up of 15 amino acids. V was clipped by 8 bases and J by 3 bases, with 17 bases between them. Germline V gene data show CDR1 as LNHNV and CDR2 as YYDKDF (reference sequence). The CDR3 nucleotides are TGTGCCACCGGGGGCGGGCCAGGCCTCAATCAGCCCCAGCATTTT. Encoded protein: CATGGGPGLNQPQHF. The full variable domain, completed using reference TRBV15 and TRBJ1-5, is DAMVIQNPRYQVTQFGKPVTLSCSQTLNHNVMYWYQQKSSQAPKLLFHYYDKDFNNEADTPDNFQSRRPNTSFCFLDIRSPGLGDTAMYLCATGGGPGLNQPQHFGDGTRLSIL.

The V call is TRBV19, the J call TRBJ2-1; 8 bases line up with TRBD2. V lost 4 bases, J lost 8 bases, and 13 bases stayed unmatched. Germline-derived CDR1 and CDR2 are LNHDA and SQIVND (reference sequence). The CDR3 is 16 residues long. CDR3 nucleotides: TGTGCCAGTAGTAATCCACCGGGAGGGAGGGCCGATGAGCAGTTCTTC. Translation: CASSNPPGGRADEQFF.

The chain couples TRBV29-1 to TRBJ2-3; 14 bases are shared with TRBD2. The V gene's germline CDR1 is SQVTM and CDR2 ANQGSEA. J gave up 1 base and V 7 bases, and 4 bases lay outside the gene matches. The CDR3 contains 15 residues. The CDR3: CSAGTSGGRTDTQYF. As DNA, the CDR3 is TGCAGCGCCGGGACTAGCGGGGGTCGCACAGATACGCAGTATTTT.

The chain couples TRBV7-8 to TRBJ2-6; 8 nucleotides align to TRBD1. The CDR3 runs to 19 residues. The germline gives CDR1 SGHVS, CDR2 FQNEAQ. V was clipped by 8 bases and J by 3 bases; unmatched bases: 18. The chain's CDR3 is CASQAGGRGRIGGANVLTF. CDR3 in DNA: TGTGCCAGCCAAGCAGGGGGCAGGGGGCGTATTGGTGGGGCCAACGTCCTGACTTTC.

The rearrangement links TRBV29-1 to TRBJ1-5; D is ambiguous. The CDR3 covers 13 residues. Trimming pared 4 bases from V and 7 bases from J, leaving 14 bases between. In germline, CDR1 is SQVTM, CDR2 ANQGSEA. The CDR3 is CSVVLEVGQPQHF. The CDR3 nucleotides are TGCAGCGTTGTGCTAGAGGTTGGCCAGCCCCAGCATTTT.

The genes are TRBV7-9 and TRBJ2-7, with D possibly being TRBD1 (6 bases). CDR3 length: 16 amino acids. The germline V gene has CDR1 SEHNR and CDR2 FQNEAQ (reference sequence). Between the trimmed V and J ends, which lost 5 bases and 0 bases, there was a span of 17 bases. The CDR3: CASSPNPGVSSYEQYV. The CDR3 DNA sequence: TGTGCCAGCAGCCCAAACCCAGGGGTTAGCTCCTACGAGCAGTACGTC.

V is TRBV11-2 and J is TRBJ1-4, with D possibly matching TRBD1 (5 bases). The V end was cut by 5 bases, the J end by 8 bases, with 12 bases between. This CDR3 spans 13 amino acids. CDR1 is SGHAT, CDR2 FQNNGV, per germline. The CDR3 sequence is CASSRARGEKLFF. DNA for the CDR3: TGTGCCAGCAGCCGAGCCCGGGGGGAAAAACTGTTTTTT.

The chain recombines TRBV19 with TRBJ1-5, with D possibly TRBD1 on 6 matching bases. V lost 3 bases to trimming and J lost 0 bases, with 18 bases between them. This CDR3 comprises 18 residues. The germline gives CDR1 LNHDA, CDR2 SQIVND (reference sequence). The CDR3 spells CASSMKPGELYSNQPQHF. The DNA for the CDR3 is TGTGCCAGTAGTATGAAGCCAGGGGAACTCTATAGCAATCAGCCCCAGCATTTT.

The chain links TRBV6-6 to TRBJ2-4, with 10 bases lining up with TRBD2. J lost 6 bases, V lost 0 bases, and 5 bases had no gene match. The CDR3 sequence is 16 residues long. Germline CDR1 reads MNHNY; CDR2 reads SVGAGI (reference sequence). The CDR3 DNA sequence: TGTGCCAGCAGTTACTCCACTAGCGGGGAGAGAAACATTCAGTACTTC. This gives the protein CASSYSTSGERNIQYF.

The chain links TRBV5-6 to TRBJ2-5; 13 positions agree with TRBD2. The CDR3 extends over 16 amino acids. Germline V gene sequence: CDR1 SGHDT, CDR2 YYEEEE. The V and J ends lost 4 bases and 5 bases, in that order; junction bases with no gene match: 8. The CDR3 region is CASSPTSGRALETQYF. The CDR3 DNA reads TGTGCCAGCAGCCCTACTAGCGGGAGGGCGTTGGAGACCCAGTACTTC.

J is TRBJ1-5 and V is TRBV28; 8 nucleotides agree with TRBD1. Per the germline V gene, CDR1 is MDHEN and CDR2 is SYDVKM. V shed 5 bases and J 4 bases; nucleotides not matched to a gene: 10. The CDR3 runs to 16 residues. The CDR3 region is CASSKRWDRKNQPQHF. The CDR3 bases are TGTGCCAGCAGTAAGAGGTGGGACAGGAAAAATCAGCCCCAGCATTTT.

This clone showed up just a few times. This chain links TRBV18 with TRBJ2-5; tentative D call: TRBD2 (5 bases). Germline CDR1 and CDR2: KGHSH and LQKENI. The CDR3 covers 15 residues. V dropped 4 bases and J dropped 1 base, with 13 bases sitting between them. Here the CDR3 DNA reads TGTGCCAGCTCACGCCTAACTAGTCGCCAAGAGACCCAGTACTTC. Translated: CASSRLTSRQETQYF.

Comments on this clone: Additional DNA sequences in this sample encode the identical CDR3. Written as DNA, the CDR3 is TGTGCCAGCAGTGGGGACTATAATCAGCCCCAGCATTTT. Protein: CASSGDYNQPQHF. The chain employs TRBV6-1 and TRBJ1-5, with a weak D call TRBD1 (5 bases). The CDR3 runs to 13 residues. Germline V lookup: CDR1 MNHNS, CDR2 SASEGT. The V gene lost 4 bases and the J gene lost 4 bases, with 8 bases spanning the gap.

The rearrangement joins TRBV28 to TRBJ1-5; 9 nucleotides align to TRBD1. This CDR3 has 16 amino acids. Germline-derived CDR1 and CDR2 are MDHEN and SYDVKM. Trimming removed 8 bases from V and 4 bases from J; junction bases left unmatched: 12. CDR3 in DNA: TGTGCCAGCTACCGGACAGGGGTTGAGTTTAATCAGCCCCAGCATTTT. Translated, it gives CASYRTGVEFNQPQHF.

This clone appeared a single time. The CDR3 DNA follows: TGTGCCAGCAGTTTTTCTGGCGCTTTGGAGGAAAAACTGTTTTTT. It yields the protein CASSFSGALEEKLFF. The rearrangement links TRBV28 to TRBJ1-4, with D unresolved. Germline V gene lookup returns CDR1 MDHEN and CDR2 SYDVKM. This CDR3 has 15 residues. The V end lost 3 bases, the J end lost 8 bases, and 16 bases lay between the germline ends.

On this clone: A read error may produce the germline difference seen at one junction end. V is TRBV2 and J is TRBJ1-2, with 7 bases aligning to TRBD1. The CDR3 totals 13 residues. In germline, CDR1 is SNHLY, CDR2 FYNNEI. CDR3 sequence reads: CASSEALGGTAPF. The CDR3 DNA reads TGTGCCAGCAGTGAAGCGTTGGGTGGGACAGCCCCTTTC.

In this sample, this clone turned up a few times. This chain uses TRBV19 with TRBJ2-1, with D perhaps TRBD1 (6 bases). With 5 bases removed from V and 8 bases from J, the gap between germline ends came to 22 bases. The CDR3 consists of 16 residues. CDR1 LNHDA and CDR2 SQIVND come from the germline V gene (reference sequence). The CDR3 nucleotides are TGTGCCAGTAGTGCAACACCGGGACAAGCATCGGATGAGCAGTTCTTC. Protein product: CASSATPGQASDEQFF.

The CDR3 nucleotides read TGTGCCATCAGTGCAGGGGGAAACGGCGAAAACATTCAGTACTTC. Residues: CAISAGGNGENIQYF. The genes are TRBV10-3 and TRBJ2-4, with 7 bases fitting TRBD1. The germline gives CDR1 ENHRY, CDR2 SYGVKD. V dropped 4 bases and J dropped 5; count of bases not matched to a gene: 8. This CDR3 has 15 amino acids.

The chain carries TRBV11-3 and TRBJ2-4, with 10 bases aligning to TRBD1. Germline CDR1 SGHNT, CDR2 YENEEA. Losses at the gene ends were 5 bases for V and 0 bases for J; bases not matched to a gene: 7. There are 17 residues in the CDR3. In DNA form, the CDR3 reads TGTGCCAGCAGCCAACCGGGGGACAGGGGAGCCAAAAACATTCAGTACTTC. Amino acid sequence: CASSQPGDRGAKNIQYF.